This T cell receptor (beta chain) was identified during a study of OX40 agonist ivuxolimab in advanced cancers. Study details: At doses from 0.01 to 10 mg/kg, patients were given intravenous ivuxolimab every 2 weeks.

V lost 3 bases, J lost 8 bases, and 17 bases lay in between. The CDR3 totals 15 residues. CDR1 is SEHNR and CDR2 is FQNEAQ in the germline V gene (reference sequence). Clones were read by immunoSEQ multiplex PCR, and TCRdb kept only the in-frame ones, dropping some. The top ten hold 0.55% to 0.6% of the sample, which has about 60,000 clones, 80% to 90% seen once. Sequenced material: CD4+ or CD8+ T cells sorted from blood, taken in a trial of the OX40 agonist ivuxolimab. The sequence derives from an adult with an advanced solid tumor such as melanoma, head and neck, liver or kidney cancer. The gene calls are TRBV7-9 and TRBJ2-1, with D possibly TRBD2 on 6 matching bases. The CDR3: CASSLGLTLEDEQFF. The CDR3 DNA reads TGTGCCAGCAGCTTGGGACTGACGCTGGAGGATGAGCAGTTCTTC. The full variable domain, rest sourced from reference TRBV7-9 and TRBJ2-1, is DTGVSQNPRHKITKRGQNVTFRCDPISEHNRLYWYRQTLGQGPEFLTYFQNEAQLEKSRLLSDRFSAERPKGSFSTLEIQRTEQGDSAMYLCASSLGLTLEDEQFFGPGTRLTVL.